Presented here are 12 T cell receptor beta chains from one specimen sequenced in a study of blood T cell repertoires in COVID-19. Produced via immunoSEQ multiplex PCR; TCRdb's table is partial and in-frame only. Altogether 130,000 to 150,000 clones are present, approximately 90% being singletons, with the ten largest covering approximately 3.7%. The sequenced material came from PBMCs or T cells enriched from blood (not recorded which). The receptors were gathered from a woman in her 40s who had been exposed to COVID-19.

This chain uses TRBV12-3 or TRBV12-4 with TRBJ1-1; D gene unclear. Trimming removed 2 bases from V and 8 bases from J, with 12 bases in between. CDR3 length: 13 amino acids. The CDR3 region is CASSLKRRREAFF. The CDR3, as DNA: TGTGCCAGCAGTTTAAAGCGGAGGCGAGAAGCTTTCTTT.

The J gene is TRBJ2-7, the V gene TRBV19; D is possibly TRBD2 (5 bases). Between the trimmed V and J ends, which lost 8 bases and 3 bases, there was a span of 8 bases. The germline V gene encodes CDR1 LNHDA and CDR2 SQIVND (reference sequence). The length of the CDR3 is 11 residues. CDR3: CASESGYEQYF. The CDR3 DNA sequence: TGTGCCAGTGAGAGCGGCTACGAGCAGTACTTC.

As DNA, the CDR3 is TGCGCCAGCAGCGGGACAGGGGGCTACGAGCAGTACTTC. Translation: CASSGTGGYEQYF. The chain carries TRBV5-1 and TRBJ2-7; 11 bases fit TRBD1. CDR1 and CDR2 from the germline V gene are SGHRS and YFSETQ. The J segment lost 3 bases and the V segment lost 4 bases, leaving 0 bases of the junction unmatched. The CDR3 runs 13 residues.

The V gene is TRBV6-5, the J gene TRBJ2-1; 7 bases align to TRBD2. Germline CDR1 and CDR2: MNHEY and SVGAGI. This CDR3 has 13 residues. V trimming: 7 bases; J trimming: 8 bases; junction bases outside the gene matches: 8. This chain's CDR3 is CASTRRGMDEQFF. Written as DNA, the CDR3 is TGTGCCAGCACTCGGCGGGGGATGGATGAGCAGTTCTTC.

V is TRBV3-1 (or the pseudogene TRBV3-2) and J is TRBJ1-5, with D possibly matching TRBD1 (6 bases). The CDR3 runs 16 residues. The germline gives CDR1 LGHDT, CDR2 YNNKEL (reference sequence). Trimming took off 5 bases at V and 2 bases at J, with 16 bases between the two ends. The CDR3 nucleotides are TGTGCCAGCAGCTCCCGGGGGGGCAGGGGCAATCAGCCCCAGCATTTT. As protein: CASSSRGGRGNQPQHF.

This chain joins TRBV28 and TRBJ1-6; D ambiguous. CDR3 length equals 12 residues. Germline CDR1 reads MDHEN; CDR2 reads SYDVKM. Deletions cut 3 bases from V and 11 bases from J, with 8 bases between. Written as DNA, the CDR3 is TGTGCCAGCAGTTTGCGGGGAACACCCCTCCACTTT. Translated, it gives CASSLRGTPLHF.

The chain combines TRBV10-1 with TRBJ2-3; TRBD2 agrees at 7 bases. This CDR3 has 14 amino acids. Germline V lookup: CDR1 WNHNN, CDR2 SYGVQD (reference sequence). V lost 4 bases, J lost 5 bases, and 6 bases stayed unmatched. CDR3 amino acids: CASSAGTTLDTQYF. Written as DNA, the CDR3 is TGCGCCAGCAGTGCCGGGACTACCCTAGATACGCAGTATTTT.

This rearrangement joins TRBV7-9 to TRBJ1-5; D remains ambiguous. Trimming pared 3 bases from V and 7 bases from J, leaving 13 bases between. The length of the CDR3 is 14 residues. CDR1 and CDR2 (germline): SEHNR, FQNEAQ (reference sequence). This CDR3 reads CASSFHEGGQPQHF. CDR3 in DNA: TGTGCCAGCAGCTTTCATGAGGGAGGACAGCCCCAGCATTTT.

This rearrangement joins TRBV3-1 (or the pseudogene TRBV3-2) to TRBJ1-4, with D uncertain. Between the trimmed V and J ends, which lost 0 bases and 6 bases, there was a span of 8 bases. The germline gives CDR1 LGHDT, CDR2 YNNKEL (reference sequence). The CDR3 runs 14 residues. In DNA, the CDR3 is TGTGCCAGCAGCCAAGAGCAGGATTATGAAAAACTGTTTTTT. Amino acids: CASSQEQDYEKLFF.

The table lists this clone with a few counts. V and J are TRBV19 and TRBJ2-7; 8 bases fit TRBD1. The J segment lost 1 base and the V segment lost 7 bases, leaving 6 bases of the junction unmatched. CDR3 length: 14 amino acids. CDR1 LNHDA and CDR2 SQIVND come from the germline V gene (reference sequence). The CDR3 nucleotides read TGTGCCAGTACTCCGACAGGGGTTTCCTACGAGCAGTACTTC. Protein product: CASTPTGVSYEQYF.

The chain joins TRBV5-4 to TRBJ1-1; TRBD1 is a possible D gene (5 bases). Trimming stripped 4 bases from V and 3 bases from J, with 13 bases between. CDR3 length equals 14 residues. The V gene's germline CDR1 is SGHNT and CDR2 YYREEE (reference sequence). The CDR3 is CASSPVGEDTEAFF. The CDR3 DNA reads as TGTGCCAGCAGCCCGGTGGGGGAGGACACTGAAGCTTTCTTT.

The chain combines TRBV28 with TRBJ2-7; unclear D gene. V lost 2 bases to trimming and J lost 12 bases, with 14 bases between them. Looked up from germline, CDR1 is MDHEN and CDR2 is SYDVKM. The length of the CDR3 is 12 residues. The CDR3 DNA reads as TGTGCCAGCAGTTTAGTCCAAGGTCCGGGGTACTTC. The encoded protein is CASSLVQGPGYF. The whole variable domain, filled in from reference TRBV28 and TRBJ2-7, reads DVKVTQSSRYLVKRTGEKVFLECVQDMDHENMFWYRQDPGLGLRLIYFSYDVKMKEKGDIPEGYSVSREKKERFSLILESASTNQTSMYLCASSLVQGPGYFGPGTRLTVT.